Listed below are T cell receptor beta chains from one sample, sequenced in a study of cytomegalovirus exposure and HLA in healthy donors. The repertoire was sequenced with immunoSEQ multiplex PCR; TCRdb's copy has only in-frame clones and lacks some. The sample includes some 220,000 clones, 85% to 95% seen only once; the top ten take about 0.95%. Source material: PBMCs. The receptors derive from a woman aged 18-30 years in good health and CMV-seronegative. CDR3s include the opening cysteine and the closing phenylalanine or tryptophan. D genes are given only for firm matches. Clone size, where shown, is once, few, many, or a class for clones that have expanded.

CDR3aa	CDR3nt	d_gene	v_gene	abundance	j_gene
CASRTAGSEKLFF	TGTGCCAGCAGGACGGCGGGGAGTGAAAAACTGTTTTTT	.	TRBV27	.	TRBJ1-4
CASSPQGANTEAFF	TGTGCCAGCAGCCCACAGGGGGCGAACACTGAAGCTTTCTTT	TRBD1	TRBV6-5	.	TRBJ1-1
CASSQPGVSRYNEQFF	TGCGCCAGCAGCCAACCGGGAGTATCCAGGTACAATGAGCAGTTCTTC	.	TRBV4-1	.	TRBJ2-1
CASTIPPGTSPGELFF	TGTGCCAGTACCATCCCCCCCGGGACATCCCCCGGGGAGCTGTTTTTT	.	TRBV19	.	TRBJ2-2
CASSLVGSTGTNEKLFF	TGTGCCAGCAGCTTAGTCGGCTCCACGGGAACTAATGAAAAACTGTTTTTT	.	TRBV7-2	.	TRBJ1-4
CASTRTDRTYEQYF	TGTGCCAGCACCAGAACAGACAGGACATACGAGCAGTACTTC	.	TRBV6-1	.	TRBJ2-7
CASGQGDYGYTF	TGTGCCAGCGGACAGGGGGACTATGGCTACACCTTC	TRBD1	TRBV5-4	.	TRBJ1-2
CASSLATLAVNTGELFF	TGCGCCAGCAGCTTGGCCACACTAGCGGTGAACACCGGGGAGCTGTTTTTT	TRBD2	TRBV5-1	.	TRBJ2-2
CSVAIRGFNEKLFF	TGCAGCGTAGCCATCAGGGGGTTCAATGAAAAACTGTTTTTT	TRBD1	TRBV29-1	.	TRBJ1-4
CASSLYGRETGELFF	TGTGCCAGCAGTTTGTACGGCAGGGAAACCGGGGAGCTGTTTTTT	.	TRBV27	.	TRBJ2-2
CASRTLGGYEQFF	TGTGCCAGCAGGACACTCGGGGGGTATGAGCAGTTCTTC	TRBD2	TRBV5-4	once	TRBJ2-1
CASSLRDRGFFSGGYTF	TGCGCCAGCAGCTTAAGAGACAGGGGATTTTTTTCGGGTGGCTACACCTTC	TRBD1	TRBV5-1	.	TRBJ1-2
CASSLSAGGSFGTQYF	TGTGCCAGCAGTTTATCAGCGGGAGGGTCCTTTGGGACCCAGTACTTC	TRBD2	TRBV27	.	TRBJ2-5
CSVRDKGWGKTDTQYF	TGCAGCGTCCGGGACAAGGGGTGGGGAAAAACAGATACGCAGTATTTT	.	TRBV29-1	.	TRBJ2-3
CASRGHVTSEQYF	TGTGCCAGCAGGGGACACGTAACTAGCGAGCAGTACTTC	.	TRBV6-1	once	TRBJ2-7
CASSEWRGQPQHF	TGTGCCAGCAGTGAATGGAGGGGTCAGCCCCAGCATTTT	.	TRBV6-1	.	TRBJ1-5
CASRLGRDSLNTEAFF	TGTGCCAGCAGATTGGGACGGGACAGCTTGAACACTGAAGCTTTCTTT	TRBD1	TRBV2	.	TRBJ1-1
CASRRLAGGTDTQYF	TGTGCCAGCAGGAGACTTGCAGGGGGCACAGATACGCAGTATTTT	.	TRBV6-6	.	TRBJ2-3
CASSFRRGFTEAFF	TGTGCCAGCAGTTTTCGAAGGGGGTTCACTGAAGCTTTCTTT	.	TRBV28	.	TRBJ1-1
CASSATGGGQPQHF	TGTGCCAGTAGTGCGACAGGGGGCGGGCAGCCCCAGCATTTT	TRBD1	TRBV19	.	TRBJ1-5
CASSGGRTEAFF	TGTGCCAGCAGCGGGGGGCGCACTGAAGCTTTCTTT	.	TRBV9	once	TRBJ1-1
CASSPRLVSSYEQYF	TGTGCCAGCAGTCCTAGACTAGTCTCGTCCTACGAGCAGTACTTC	.	TRBV6-6	once	TRBJ2-7
CASSQLRTAGSGNTIYF	TGCGCCAGCAGCCAACTTCGGACAGCCGGTTCTGGAAACACCATATATTTT	.	TRBV4-1	few	TRBJ1-3
CASSQSAEGQGAYEQYF	TGCGCCAGCAGTCAATCCGCGGAGGGGCAGGGGGCTTACGAGCAGTACTTC	TRBD1	TRBV23-1	.	TRBJ2-7
CASSAEIRDTF	TGTGCCAGCAGTGCCGAAATTCGGGACACCTTC	.	TRBV2	.	TRBJ1-2
CASSHTGSNTEAFF	TGTGCCAGCAGCCATACAGGGTCTAACACTGAAGCTTTCTTT	.	TRBV7-9	.	TRBJ1-1
CASSRTGAAPHEQFF	TGTGCCAGTAGTCGAACAGGGGCCGCCCCCCATGAGCAGTTCTTC	TRBD1	TRBV19	once	TRBJ2-1
CASSRDGSYGYTF	TGCGCCAGCAGTAGGGACGGGAGCTATGGCTACACCTTC	.	TRBV10-1	.	TRBJ1-2
CASSRGQGRETQYF	TGTGCCAGCAGCCGCGGACAGGGTAGGGAGACCCAGTACTTC	TRBD1	TRBV7-9	.	TRBJ2-5
CASSLGTSGLTDTQYF	TGCGCCAGCAGCTTGGGCACTAGCGGTCTCACAGATACGCAGTATTTT	TRBD2	TRBV5-1	once	TRBJ2-3
CAIAGSYNEQFF	TGTGCCATCGCAGGTTCCTACAATGAGCAGTTCTTC	.	TRBV28	.	TRBJ2-1
CASSTGLGEQYF	TGTGCCAGCAGCACGGGTCTGGGCGAGCAGTACTTC	.	TRBV9	.	TRBJ2-7
CASRGTGGHQETQYF	TGTGCCAGCAGGGGGACAGGGGGCCATCAAGAGACCCAGTACTTC	TRBD1	TRBV6-5	.	TRBJ2-5
CSVGAGAYEQYF	TGCAGCGTTGGGGCAGGGGCTTACGAGCAGTACTTC	.	TRBV29-1	.	TRBJ2-7
CASSFGRASGNTIYF	TGTGCCAGCAGCTTCGGGCGGGCTTCTGGAAACACCATATATTTT	.	TRBV5-8	.	TRBJ1-3